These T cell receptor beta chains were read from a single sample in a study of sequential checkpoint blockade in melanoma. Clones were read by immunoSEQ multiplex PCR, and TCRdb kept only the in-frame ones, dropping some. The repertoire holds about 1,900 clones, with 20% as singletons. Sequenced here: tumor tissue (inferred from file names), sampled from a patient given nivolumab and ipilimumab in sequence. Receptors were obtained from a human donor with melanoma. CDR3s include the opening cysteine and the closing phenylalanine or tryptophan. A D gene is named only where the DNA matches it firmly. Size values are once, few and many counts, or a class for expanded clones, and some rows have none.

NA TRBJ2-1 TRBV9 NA CASSVARGHEQFF TGTGCCAGCAGCGTAGCCCGGGGTCATGAGCAGTTCTTC
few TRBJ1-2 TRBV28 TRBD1 CASSTGTGVIYGYTF TGTGCCAGCAGCACCGGGACAGGGGTGATCTATGGCTACACCTTC
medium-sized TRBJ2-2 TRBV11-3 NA CASSRLTGTGELFF TGTGCCAGCAGCCGATTGACCGGGACCGGGGAGCTGTTTTTT
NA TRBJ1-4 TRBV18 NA CASRGGNNEKLFF TGTGCCAGCAGGGGCGGAAATAATGAAAAACTGTTTTTT
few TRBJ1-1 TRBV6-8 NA CAISGKGMNTEAFF TGTGCCATCAGTGGTAAGGGCATGAACACTGAAGCTTTCTTT
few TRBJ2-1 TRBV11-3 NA CASSLGGGSGGSYNEQFF TGTGCCAGCAGCTTAGGGGGTGGCAGTGGGGGCTCCTACAATGAGCAGTTCTTC
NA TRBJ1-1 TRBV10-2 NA CASSGGDTEAFF TGCGCCAGCAGTGGAGGGGACACTGAAGCTTTCTTT
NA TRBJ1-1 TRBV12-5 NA CASGLGGNTEAFF TGTGCTAGTGGTTTGGGAGGGAACACTGAAGCTTTCTTT
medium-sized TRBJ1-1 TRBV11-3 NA CASSYRPWGDTEAFF TGTGCCAGCAGCTACAGACCCTGGGGGGATACTGAAGCTTTCTTT
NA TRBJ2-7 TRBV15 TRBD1 CATSGGSGQEFFEQYF TGTGCCACCAGCGGCGGGTCAGGACAGGAGTTTTTCGAGCAGTACTTC
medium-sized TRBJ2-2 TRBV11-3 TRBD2 CASSLGSGTANTGELFF TGTGCCAGCAGCTTGGGGAGCGGGACCGCGAACACCGGGGAGCTGTTTTTT
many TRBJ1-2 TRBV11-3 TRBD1 CASSFNRGLYGYTF TGTGCCAGCAGCTTCAACAGGGGGCTTTATGGCTACACCTTC
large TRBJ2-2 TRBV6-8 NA CASSASGSGAGELFF TGTGCCAGCAGTGCGTCTGGGAGTGGGGCCGGGGAGCTGTTTTTT
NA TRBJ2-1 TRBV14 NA CASSLMTGTTYNEQFF TGTGCCAGCAGCCTCATGACAGGTACAACCTACAATGAGCAGTTCTTC
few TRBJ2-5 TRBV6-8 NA CAIRSGYQETQYF TGTGCCATCAGGTCAGGGTACCAAGAGACCCAGTACTTC
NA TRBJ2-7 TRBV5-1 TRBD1 CASSLGTGGVYEQYF TGCGCCAGCAGCTTGGGGACAGGGGGCGTCTACGAGCAGTACTTC
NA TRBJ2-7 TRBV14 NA CASSPLGGGSGEQYF TGTGCCAGCAGCCCCCTTGGGGGGGGCTCCGGCGAGCAGTACTTC
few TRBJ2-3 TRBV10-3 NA CAISETPDTQYF TGTGCCATCAGTGAGACTCCAGATACGCAGTATTTT
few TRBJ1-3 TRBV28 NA CASSTAGNTIYF TGTGCCAGCAGTACCGCTGGAAACACCATATATTTT
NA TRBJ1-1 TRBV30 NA CAWSVGGSNTEAFF TGTGCCTGGAGTGTTGGGGGGTCGAACACTGAAGCTTTCTTT
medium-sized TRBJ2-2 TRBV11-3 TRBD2 CASSLTPLAGFTGELFF TGTGCCAGCAGCTTAACCCCTCTAGCGGGGTTCACCGGGGAGCTGTTTTTT
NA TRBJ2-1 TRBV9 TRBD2 CASSGSGGALEQFF TGTGCCAGCAGCGGTAGCGGGGGGGCTCTTGAGCAGTTCTTC
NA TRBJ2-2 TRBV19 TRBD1 CASRIMTGVANTGELFF TGTGCCAGTAGGATAATGACAGGGGTGGCGAACACCGGGGAGCTGTTTTTT
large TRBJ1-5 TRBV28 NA CASSLLRWGKGNQPQHF TGTGCCAGCAGTTTACTAAGGTGGGGTAAGGGCAATCAGCCCCAGCATTTT
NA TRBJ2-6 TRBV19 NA CASSSLGSGANVLTF TGTGCCAGTTCGAGTTTGGGCTCTGGGGCCAACGTCCTGACTTTC
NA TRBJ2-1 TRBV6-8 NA CASSGGRPSSYNEQFF TGTGCCAGCAGTGGGGGAAGACCCAGCTCCTACAATGAGCAGTTCTTC
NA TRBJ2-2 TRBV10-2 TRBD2 CASIPTSGDTGELFF TGCGCCAGCATTCCCACTAGCGGGGACACCGGGGAGCTGTTTTTT
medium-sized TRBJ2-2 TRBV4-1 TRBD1 CASSQGQNNFPGELFF TGCGCCAGCAGCCAGGGACAGAATAACTTTCCCGGGGAGCTGTTTTTT
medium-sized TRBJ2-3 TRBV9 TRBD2 CASSPGGGLTDTQYF TGTGCCAGCAGCCCGGGGGGAGGCCTCACAGATACGCAGTATTTT
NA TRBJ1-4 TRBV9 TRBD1 CASSGQTGGNEKLFF TGTGCCAGCAGCGGGCAGACAGGGGGCAACGAAAAACTGTTTTTT
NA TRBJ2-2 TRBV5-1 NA CASSLSGSENTGELFF TGCGCCAGCAGCCTGTCAGGGTCCGAGAACACCGGGGAGCTGTTTTTT
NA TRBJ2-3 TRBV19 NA CASSIPSGTDTQYF TGTGCCAGTAGTATCCCTTCGGGCACAGATACGCAGTATTTT
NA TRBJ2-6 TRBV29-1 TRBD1 CSVAGQGDYSGANVLTF TGCAGCGTCGCCGGACAGGGGGACTACTCTGGGGCCAACGTCCTGACTTTC
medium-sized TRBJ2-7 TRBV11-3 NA CASSVGEPGNEQYF TGTGCCAGCAGCGTGGGGGAACCGGGGAACGAGCAGTACTTC
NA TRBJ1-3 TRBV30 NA CAWKQAGNTIYF TGTGCCTGGAAACAGGCGGGAAACACCATATATTTT
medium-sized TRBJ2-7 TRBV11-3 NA CASSLSGSGGPYEQYF TGTGCCAGCAGCTTGTCTGGGTCTGGGGGGCCATACGAGCAGTACTTC
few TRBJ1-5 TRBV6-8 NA CASSYPRGGDSNQPQHF TGTGCCAGCAGTTACCCACGGGGTGGTGATAGCAATCAGCCCCAGCATTTT
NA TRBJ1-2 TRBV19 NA CASSWTAYGYTF TGTGCCAGTAGCTGGACAGCTTATGGCTACACCTTC
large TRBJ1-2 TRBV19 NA CASSITTEHSYGYTF TGTGCCAGTAGTATTACGACAGAACACAGCTATGGCTACACCTTC
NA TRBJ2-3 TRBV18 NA CASSPRGVYGGEQYF TGTGCCAGCTCACCACGCGGGGTGTATGGAGGGGAGCAGTATTTT
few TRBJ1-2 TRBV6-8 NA CASSSIGNGYTF TGTGCCAGCAGTTCAATCGGGAATGGCTACACCTTC
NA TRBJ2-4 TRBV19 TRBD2 CASSIRTSGGLQNIQYF TGTGCCAGTAGTATAAGAACTAGCGGGGGGCTCCAAAACATTCAGTACTTC
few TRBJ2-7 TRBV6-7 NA CASSSDYEQYF TGTGCCAGCAGTTCGGACTACGAGCAGTACTTC
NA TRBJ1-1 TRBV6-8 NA CASSYPQGRVDTEAFF TGTGCCAGCAGTTACCCGCAGGGGAGGGTAGACACTGAAGCTTTCTTT
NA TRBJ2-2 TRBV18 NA CASSPRAGDTGELFF TGTGCCAGCTCACCCAGGGCCGGAGATACCGGGGAGCTGTTTTTT
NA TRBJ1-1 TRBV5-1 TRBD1 CASSLGPTGVNTEAFF TGCGCCAGCAGCTTGGGACCGACAGGGGTGAACACTGAAGCTTTCTTT
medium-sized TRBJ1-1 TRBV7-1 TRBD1 CASSRGQVRRAFF TGTGCCAGCAGCCGAGGACAGGTGAGGAGGGCTTTCTTT
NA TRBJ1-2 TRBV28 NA CASSFLGIGYGYTF TGTGCCAGCAGTTTCCTGGGAATTGGATATGGCTACACCTTC
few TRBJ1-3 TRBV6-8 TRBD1 CASGTGQTTSGNTIYF TGTGCCAGCGGGACGGGACAGACGACCTCTGGAAACACCATATATTTT